This T cell receptor beta chain was profiled in a study of blood T cell repertoires in COVID-19. The CDR3 length is 14 residues. Ages ranged from roughly 18 to 100 years, with residence in under 25 US areas. Produced via immunoSEQ multiplex PCR; TCRdb's table is partial and in-frame only. The sample lists roughly 400,000 clones; roughly 88% were seen once. The source of this sequence is a woman in her forties with acute COVID-19. V gene TRBV1 combines with J gene TRBJ2-7; the table's D call, TRBD1, was not checked against the DNA. TRBV1 is designated a pseudogene. The sample was PBMCs or T cells enriched from blood (not recorded which). The CDR3 nucleotides are TGCACCAGCCCCCCAGGACAGGGTCGCTACGAGCAGTACTTC. It yields the protein CTSPPGQGRYEQYF.